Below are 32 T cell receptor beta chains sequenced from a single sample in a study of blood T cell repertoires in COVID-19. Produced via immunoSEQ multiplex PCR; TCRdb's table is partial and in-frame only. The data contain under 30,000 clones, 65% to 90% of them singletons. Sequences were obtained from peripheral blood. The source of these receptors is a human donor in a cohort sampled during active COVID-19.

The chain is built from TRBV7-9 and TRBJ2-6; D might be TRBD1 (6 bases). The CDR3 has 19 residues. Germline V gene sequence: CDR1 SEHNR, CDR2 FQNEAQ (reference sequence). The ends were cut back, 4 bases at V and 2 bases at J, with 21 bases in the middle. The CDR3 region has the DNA TGTGCCAGCAGCTCTCTACCGGGCAGGGGTTTCCCTGGGGCCAACGTCCTGACTTTC. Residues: CASSSLPGRGFPGANVLTF.

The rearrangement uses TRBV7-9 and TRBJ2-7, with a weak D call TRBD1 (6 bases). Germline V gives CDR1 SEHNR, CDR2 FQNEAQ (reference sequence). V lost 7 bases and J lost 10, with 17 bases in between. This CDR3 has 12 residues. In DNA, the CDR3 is TGTGCCAGCAACCCCCTGGGGGCGCCTCAGTACTTC. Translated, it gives CASNPLGAPQYF.

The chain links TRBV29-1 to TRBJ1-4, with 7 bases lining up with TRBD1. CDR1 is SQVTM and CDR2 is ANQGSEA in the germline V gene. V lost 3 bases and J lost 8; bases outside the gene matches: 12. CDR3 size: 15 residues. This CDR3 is CSVDDATGSEEKLFF. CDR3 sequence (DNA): TGCAGCGTTGATGACGCGACAGGGTCGGAGGAAAAACTGTTTTTT.

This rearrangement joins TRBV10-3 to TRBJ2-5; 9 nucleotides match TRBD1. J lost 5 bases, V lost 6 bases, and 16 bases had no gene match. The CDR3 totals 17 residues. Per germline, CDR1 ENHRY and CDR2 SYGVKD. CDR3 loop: CAISTSPTGGVGETQYF. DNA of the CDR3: TGTGCCATCAGCACATCTCCAACAGGGGGCGTCGGGGAGACCCAGTACTTC.

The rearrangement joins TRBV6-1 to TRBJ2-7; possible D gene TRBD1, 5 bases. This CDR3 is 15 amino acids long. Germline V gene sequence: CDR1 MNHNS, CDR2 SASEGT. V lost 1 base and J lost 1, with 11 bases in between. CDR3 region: CASSEGWGQSYEQYF. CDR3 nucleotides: TGTGCCAGCAGTGAAGGTTGGGGCCAGTCCTACGAGCAGTACTTC.

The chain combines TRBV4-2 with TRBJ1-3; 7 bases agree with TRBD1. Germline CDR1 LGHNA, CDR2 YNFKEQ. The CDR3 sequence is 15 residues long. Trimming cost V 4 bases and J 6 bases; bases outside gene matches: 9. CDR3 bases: TGTGCCAGCAGCCCCGCAGGGGGACGCTTAAACACCATATATTTT. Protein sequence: CASSPAGGRLNTIYF.

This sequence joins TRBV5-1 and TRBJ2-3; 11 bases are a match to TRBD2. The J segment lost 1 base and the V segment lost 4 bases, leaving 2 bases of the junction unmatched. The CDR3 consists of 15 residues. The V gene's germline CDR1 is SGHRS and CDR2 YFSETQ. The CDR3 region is CASSLTSGGTDTQYF. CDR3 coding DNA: TGCGCCAGCAGCCTGACTAGCGGGGGCACAGATACGCAGTATTTT.

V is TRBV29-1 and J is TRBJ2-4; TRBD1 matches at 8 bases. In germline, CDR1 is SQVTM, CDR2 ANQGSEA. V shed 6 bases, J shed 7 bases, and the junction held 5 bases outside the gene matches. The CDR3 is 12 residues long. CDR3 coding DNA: TGCAGCGTCGGCAGGGGGCCGAACATTCAGTACTTC. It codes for CSVGRGPNIQYF.

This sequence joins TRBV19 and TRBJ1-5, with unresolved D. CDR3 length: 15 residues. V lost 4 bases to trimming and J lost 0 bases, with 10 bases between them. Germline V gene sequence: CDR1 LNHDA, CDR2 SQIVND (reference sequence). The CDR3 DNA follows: TGTGCCAGTAGTAGGGAGGCCCATAGCAATCAGCCCCAGCATTTT. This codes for CASSREAHSNQPQHF.

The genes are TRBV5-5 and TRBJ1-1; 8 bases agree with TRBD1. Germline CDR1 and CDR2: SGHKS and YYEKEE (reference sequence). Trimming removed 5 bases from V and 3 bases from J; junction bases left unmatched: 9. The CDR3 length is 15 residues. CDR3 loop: CASSFAGQGYTEAFF. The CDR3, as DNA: TGTGCCAGCAGTTTCGCCGGACAGGGCTACACTGAAGCTTTCTTT.

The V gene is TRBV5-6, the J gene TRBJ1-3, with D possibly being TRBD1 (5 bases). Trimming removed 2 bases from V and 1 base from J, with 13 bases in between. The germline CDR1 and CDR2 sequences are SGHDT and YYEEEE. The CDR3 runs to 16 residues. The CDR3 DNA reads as TGTGCCAGCAGCTTTAGTTGGGGGGAGTCTGGAAACACCATATATTTT. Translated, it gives CASSFSWGESGNTIYF.

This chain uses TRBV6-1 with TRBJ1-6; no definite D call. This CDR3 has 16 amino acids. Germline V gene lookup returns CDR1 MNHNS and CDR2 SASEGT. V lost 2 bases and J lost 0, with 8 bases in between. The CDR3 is CASSELVSSYNSPLHF. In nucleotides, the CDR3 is TGTGCCAGCAGTGAACTCGTGAGCTCCTATAATTCACCCCTCCACTTT.

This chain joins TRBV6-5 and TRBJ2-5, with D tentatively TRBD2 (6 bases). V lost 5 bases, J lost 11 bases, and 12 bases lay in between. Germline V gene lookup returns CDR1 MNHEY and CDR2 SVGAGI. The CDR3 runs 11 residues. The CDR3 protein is CASSLAGRQYF. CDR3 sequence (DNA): TGTGCCAGCAGTCTTGCGGGACGACAGTACTTC.

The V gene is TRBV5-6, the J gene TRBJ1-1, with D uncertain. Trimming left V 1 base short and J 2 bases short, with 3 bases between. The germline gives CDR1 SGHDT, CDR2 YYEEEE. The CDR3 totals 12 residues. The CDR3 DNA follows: TGTGCCAGCAGCTTGTATAACACTGAAGCTTTCTTT. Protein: CASSLYNTEAFF.

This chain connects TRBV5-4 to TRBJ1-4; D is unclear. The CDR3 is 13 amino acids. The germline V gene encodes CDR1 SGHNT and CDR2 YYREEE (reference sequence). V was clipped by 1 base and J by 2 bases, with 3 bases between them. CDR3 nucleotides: TGTGCCAGCAGCTTGCCGACTAATGAAAAACTGTTTTTT. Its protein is CASSLPTNEKLFF.

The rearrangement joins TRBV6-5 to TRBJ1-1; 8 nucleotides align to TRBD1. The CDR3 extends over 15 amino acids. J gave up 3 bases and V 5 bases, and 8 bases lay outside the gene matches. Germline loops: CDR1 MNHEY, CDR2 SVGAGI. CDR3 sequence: CASSQGGTGYTEAFF. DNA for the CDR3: TGTGCCAGCAGTCAGGGGGGGACAGGTTACACTGAAGCTTTCTTT.

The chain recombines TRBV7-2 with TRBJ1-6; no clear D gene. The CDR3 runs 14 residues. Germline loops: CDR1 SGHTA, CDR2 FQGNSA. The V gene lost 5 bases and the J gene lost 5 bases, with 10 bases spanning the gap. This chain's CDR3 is CASSLQNHNSPLHF. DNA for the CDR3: TGTGCCAGCAGCCTACAGAACCATAATTCACCCCTCCACTTT.

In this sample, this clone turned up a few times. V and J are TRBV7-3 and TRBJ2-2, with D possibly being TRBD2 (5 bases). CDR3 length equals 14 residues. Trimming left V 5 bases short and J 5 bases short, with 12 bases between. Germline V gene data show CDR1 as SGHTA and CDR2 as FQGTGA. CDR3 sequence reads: CASSPTRETGELFF. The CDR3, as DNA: TGTGCCAGCAGCCCCACCCGGGAAACCGGGGAGCTGTTTTTT. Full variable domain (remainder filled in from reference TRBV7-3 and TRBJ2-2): GAGVSQTPSNKVTEKGKYVELRCDPISGHTALYWYRQSLGQGPEFLIYFQGTGAADDSGLPNDRFFAVRPEGSVSTLKIQRTERGDSAVYLCASSPTRETGELFFGEGSRLTVL.

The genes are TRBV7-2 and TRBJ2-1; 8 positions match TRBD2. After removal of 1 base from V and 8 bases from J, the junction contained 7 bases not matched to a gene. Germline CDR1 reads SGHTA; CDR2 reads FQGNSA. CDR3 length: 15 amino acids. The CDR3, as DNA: TGTGCCAGCAGCTTAGATCCGGGAGGGCCGGATGAGCAGTTCTTC. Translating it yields CASSLDPGGPDEQFF. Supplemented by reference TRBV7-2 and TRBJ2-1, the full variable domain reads GAGVSQSPSNKVTEKGKDVELRCDPISGHTALYWYRQSLGQGLEFLIYFQGNSAPDKSGLPSDRFSAERTGGSVSTLTIQRTQQEDSAVYLCASSLDPGGPDEQFFGPGTRLTVL.

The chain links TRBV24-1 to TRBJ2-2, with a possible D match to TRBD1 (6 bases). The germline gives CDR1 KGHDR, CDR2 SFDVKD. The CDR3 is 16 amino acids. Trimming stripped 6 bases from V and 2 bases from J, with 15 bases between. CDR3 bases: TGTGCCACCAGTCAATTGGGACATACAAACACCGGGGAGCTGTTTTTT. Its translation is CATSQLGHTNTGELFF.

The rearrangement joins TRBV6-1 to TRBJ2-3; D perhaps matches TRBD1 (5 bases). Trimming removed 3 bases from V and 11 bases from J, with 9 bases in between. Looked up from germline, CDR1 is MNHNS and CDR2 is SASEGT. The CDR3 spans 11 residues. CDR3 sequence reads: CASSEGRVQYF. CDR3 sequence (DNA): TGTGCCAGCAGTGAGGGCAGGGTGCAGTATTTT.

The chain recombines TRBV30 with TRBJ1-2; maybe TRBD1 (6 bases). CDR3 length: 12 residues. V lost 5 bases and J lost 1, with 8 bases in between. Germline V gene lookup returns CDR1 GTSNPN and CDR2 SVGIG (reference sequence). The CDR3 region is CAWGTHNYGYTF. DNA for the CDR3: TGTGCCTGGGGGACACATAACTATGGCTACACCTTC.

The CDR3 region is CASKMGGFGDTEAFF. CDR3 in DNA: TGTGCCAGCAAGATGGGGGGATTTGGAGACACTGAAGCTTTCTTT. This rearrangement joins TRBV27 to TRBJ1-1, with TRBD1 as a possible D gene (5 bases). The V end lost 7 bases, the J end lost 3 bases, and 18 bases lay between the germline ends. Germline assignment: CDR1 MNHEY and CDR2 SMNVEV (reference sequence). There are 15 residues in the CDR3.

The CDR3 reads CASSQDPGGSSEVYEQYF. CDR3 coding DNA: TGTGCCAGCAGCCAAGACCCAGGGGGAAGCTCGGAGGTCTACGAGCAGTACTTC. The genes are TRBV3-1 (or the pseudogene TRBV3-2) and TRBJ2-7, with TRBD1 matching over 7 bases. V was pared by 0 bases and J by 3 bases, with 14 bases of the junction left unmatched. From germline, CDR1 is LGHDT and CDR2 YNNKEL (reference sequence). The CDR3 is made up of 18 amino acids.

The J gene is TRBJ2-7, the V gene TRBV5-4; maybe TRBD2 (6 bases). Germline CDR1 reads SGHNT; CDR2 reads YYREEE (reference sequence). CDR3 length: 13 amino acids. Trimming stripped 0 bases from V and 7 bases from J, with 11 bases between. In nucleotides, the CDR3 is TGTGCCAGCAGCTTGGGGGAGGCGCGGGAGCAGTACTTC. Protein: CASSLGEAREQYF. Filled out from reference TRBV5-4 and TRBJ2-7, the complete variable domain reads ETGVTQSPTHLIKTRGQQVTLRCSSQSGHNTVSWYQQALGQGPQFIFQYYREEENGRGNFPPRFSGLQFPNYSSELNVNALELDDSALYLCASSLGEAREQYFGPGTRLTVT.

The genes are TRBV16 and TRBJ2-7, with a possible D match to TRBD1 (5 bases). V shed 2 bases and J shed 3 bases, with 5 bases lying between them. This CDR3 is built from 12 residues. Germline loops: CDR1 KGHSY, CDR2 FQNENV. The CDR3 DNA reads TGTGCCAGCAGCCAACAGGGCTACGAGCAGTACTTC. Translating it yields CASSQQGYEQYF.

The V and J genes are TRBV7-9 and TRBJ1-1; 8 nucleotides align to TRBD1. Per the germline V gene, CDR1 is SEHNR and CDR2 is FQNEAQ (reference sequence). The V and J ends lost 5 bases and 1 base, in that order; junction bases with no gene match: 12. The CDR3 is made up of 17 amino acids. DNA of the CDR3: TGTGCCAGCAGCCCCCCCACAGGGGGGAGGGGGAACACTGAAGCTTTCTTT. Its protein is CASSPPTGGRGNTEAFF. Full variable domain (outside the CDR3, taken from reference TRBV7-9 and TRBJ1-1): DTGVSQNPRHKITKRGQNVTFRCDPISEHNRLYWYRQTLGQGPEFLTYFQNEAQLEKSRLLSDRFSAERPKGSFSTLEIQRTEQGDSAMYLCASSPPTGGRGNTEAFFGQGTRLTVV.

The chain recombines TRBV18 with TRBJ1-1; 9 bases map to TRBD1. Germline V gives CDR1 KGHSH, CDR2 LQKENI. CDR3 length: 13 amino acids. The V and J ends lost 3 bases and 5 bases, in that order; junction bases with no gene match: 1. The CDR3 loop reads CASSPGTGTEAFF. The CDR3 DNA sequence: TGTGCCAGCTCACCGGGGACAGGGACTGAAGCTTTCTTT. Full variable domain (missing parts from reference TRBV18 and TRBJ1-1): NAGVMQNPRHLVRRRGQEARLRCSPMKGHSHVYWYRQLPEEGLKFMVYLQKENIIDESGMPKERFSAEFPKEGPSILRIQQVVRGDSAAYFCASSPGTGTEAFFGQGTRLTVV.

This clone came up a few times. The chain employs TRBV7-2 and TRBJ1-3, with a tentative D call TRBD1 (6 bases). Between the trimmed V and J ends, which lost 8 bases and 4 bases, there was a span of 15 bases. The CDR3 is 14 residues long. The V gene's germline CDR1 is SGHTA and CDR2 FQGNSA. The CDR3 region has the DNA TGTGCCAGCCGTCCGGGACACTCGGGAAACACCATATATTTT. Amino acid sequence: CASRPGHSGNTIYF.

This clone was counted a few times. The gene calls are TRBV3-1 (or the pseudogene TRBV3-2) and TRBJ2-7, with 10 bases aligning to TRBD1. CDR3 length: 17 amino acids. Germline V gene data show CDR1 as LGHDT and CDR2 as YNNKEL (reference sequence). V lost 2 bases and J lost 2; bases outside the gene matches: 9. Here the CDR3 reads CASSQWRDRGYPYEQYF. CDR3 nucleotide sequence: TGTGCCAGCAGCCAATGGAGGGACAGGGGTTACCCCTACGAGCAGTACTTC.

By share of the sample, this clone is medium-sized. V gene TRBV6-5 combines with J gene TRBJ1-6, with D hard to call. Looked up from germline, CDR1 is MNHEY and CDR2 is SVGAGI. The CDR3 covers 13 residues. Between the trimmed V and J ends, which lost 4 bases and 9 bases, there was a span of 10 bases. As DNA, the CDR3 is TGTGCCAGCAGTTCAGGCACGGTTTCACCCCTCCACTTT. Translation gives CASSSGTVSPLHF.

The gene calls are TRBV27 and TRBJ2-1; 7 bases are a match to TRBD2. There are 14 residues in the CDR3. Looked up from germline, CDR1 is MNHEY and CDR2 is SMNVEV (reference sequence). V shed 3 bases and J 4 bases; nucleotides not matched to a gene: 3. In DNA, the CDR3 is TGTGCCAGCAGTTTCAGCGGGAATTACAATGAGCAGTTCTTC. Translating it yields CASSFSGNYNEQFF.